This is a list of T cell receptor beta chains from one sample in a study of cytomegalovirus exposure and HLA in healthy donors. Assay used: immunoSEQ multiplex PCR; TCRdb lists only in-frame clones, some missing. Among about 170,000 clones, around 74% were seen once, and the ten largest hold over 2.5%. The sequencing input was PBMCs. These receptors came from a female donor in good health and CMV-seronegative. Each CDR3 is given with its conserved first and last residue. D genes are given only for firm matches. Clone size appears in some rows only: once, few, many, or a class for an expanded clone.

clone_size	d_call	v_call	j_call	cdr3_aa	cdr3_nt
NA	TRBD1	TRBV29-1	TRBJ2-2	CSVVGQLKTGELFF	TGCAGCGTTGTGGGACAGTTAAAGACCGGGGAGCTGTTTTTT
NA	TRBD2	TRBV7-7	TRBJ2-2	CASSSMAGGTGELFF	TGTGCTAGCAGCTCGATGGCGGGAGGTACCGGGGAGCTGTTTTTT
NA	NA	TRBV7-9	TRBJ1-1	CASSWTVNTEAFF	TGTGCCAGCAGCTGGACAGTAAACACTGAAGCTTTCTTT
few	NA	TRBV6-6	TRBJ2-5	CASRHGTQGETQYF	TGTGCCAGCAGGCACGGGACGCAGGGGGAGACCCAGTACTTC
few	NA	TRBV4-2	TRBJ1-1	CASSQEGTAVNTEAFF	TGTGCCAGCAGCCAAGAGGGAACAGCGGTGAACACTGAAGCTTTCTTT
NA	TRBD1	TRBV28	TRBJ1-2	CASTTPGGDRVNKGNGYTF	TGTGCCAGCACAACCCCGGGGGGGGACAGGGTTAATAAAGGAAATGGCTACACCTTC
NA	TRBD1	TRBV5-1	TRBJ1-2	CASSPGTGVFYGYTF	TGCGCCAGCAGCCCGGGGACAGGGGTTTTCTATGGCTACACCTTC
NA	TRBD1	TRBV7-2	TRBJ1-2	CASSLTAGQGNGYTF	TGTGCCAGCAGCTTAACGGCGGGACAGGGGAATGGCTACACCTTC
NA	TRBD1	TRBV28	TRBJ1-5	CASTLTQGGFQPQHF	TGTGCCAGCACTCTCACACAGGGGGGGTTTCAGCCCCAGCATTTT
NA	NA	TRBV7-9	TRBJ2-7	CASSLPPGTKDYEQYF	TGTGCCAGCAGCTTACCCCCGGGGACAAAGGACTACGAGCAGTACTTC
NA	NA	TRBV9	TRBJ2-3	CASSVQGLRTDTQYF	TGTGCCAGCAGCGTACAGGGATTAAGGACAGATACGCAGTATTTT
few	NA	TRBV6-5	TRBJ1-1	CASRSEAHSEAFF	TGTGCCAGCAGGAGTGAGGCTCACTCTGAAGCTTTCTTT
NA	NA	TRBV18	TRBJ2-5	CASSPIGLQETQYF	TGTGCCAGCTCACCTATAGGACTCCAAGAGACCCAGTACTTC
NA	NA	TRBV11-2	TRBJ2-6	CASSLIVGAGANVLTF	TGTGCCAGCAGCTTAATTGTCGGGGCTGGGGCCAACGTCCTGACTTTC
NA	TRBD1	TRBV9	TRBJ1-4	CASSQGAANEKLFF	TGTGCCAGCAGCCAGGGGGCGGCTAATGAAAAACTGTTTTTT
NA	TRBD2	TRBV2	TRBJ2-5	CASSERGSGGAGGQETQYF	TGTGCCAGCAGTGAAAGAGGTAGCGGGGGGGCCGGGGGCCAAGAGACCCAGTACTTC
NA	TRBD1	TRBV28	TRBJ1-1	CASSLVQGLWETEAFF	TGTGCCAGCAGTTTGGTACAGGGGCTATGGGAAACTGAAGCTTTCTTT
few	TRBD2	TRBV9	TRBJ2-1	CASTPSGSSYNEQFF	TGTGCCAGCACCCCCAGCGGGAGCTCCTACAATGAGCAGTTCTTC
NA	NA	TRBV4-3	TRBJ1-5	CASSQEDSSNQPQHF	TGCGCCAGCAGCCAAGAAGACAGTAGCAATCAGCCCCAGCATTTT
NA	NA	TRBV6-6	TRBJ1-1	CASNQQGPDTEAFF	TGTGCCAGCAACCAACAGGGTCCGGACACTGAAGCTTTCTTT
NA	NA	TRBV6-1	TRBJ1-3	CASSELNRASGNTIYF	TGTGCCAGCAGTGAACTAAACAGGGCCTCTGGAAACACCATATATTTT
NA	NA	TRBV27	TRBJ2-1	CASSGLSPYNEQFF	TGTGCCAGCAGCGGACTATCGCCGTACAATGAGCAGTTCTTC
NA	NA	TRBV19	TRBJ2-7	CASSIDILTYEQYF	TGTGCCAGTAGTATAGATATACTAACCTACGAGCAGTACTTC
NA	NA	TRBV10-1	TRBJ2-3	CASSDRGDTQYF	TGCGCCAGCAGTGACCGGGGAGATACGCAGTATTTT
once	NA	TRBV9	TRBJ2-3	CASSVEGVTDTQYF	TGTGCCAGCAGCGTAGAAGGAGTCACAGATACGCAGTATTTT
NA	TRBD1	TRBV18	TRBJ1-2	CASSVSGTGVYYGYTF	TGTGCCAGCTCGGTGTCGGGGACAGGGGTATACTATGGCTACACCTTC